These 15 T cell receptor beta chains came from one sample sequenced in a study of T cells in localized non-small cell lung cancer. The data were produced by immunoSEQ multiplex PCR, yet TCRdb's version contains in-frame clones alone and is incomplete. This sample carries 25,000 to 30,000 clones, around 86% of them seen once, and the ten largest clones take roughly 4%. The sample consisted of peripheral blood, taken before any cancer treatment. The receptors originated from a woman between 35 and 75 years old with stage I lung adenocarcinoma.

The J gene is TRBJ2-1, the V gene TRBV7-4; the D gene is possibly TRBD2 (7 bases). Germline V lookup: CDR1 SGHVT, CDR2 SQSDAQ. V lost 5 bases, J lost 7 bases, and 18 bases lay in between. The CDR3 spans 15 residues. CDR3 nucleotides: TGTGCCAGCAGCCCCGGCGTAAAGGGGGGGAATGAGCAGTTCTTC. Translation: CASSPGVKGGNEQFF. Together with reference TRBV7-4 and TRBJ2-1, the CDR3 gives the full variable domain: GAGVSQSPRYKVAKRGRDVALRCDSISGHVTLYWYRQTLGQGSEVLTYSQSDAQRDKSGRPSGRFSAERPERSVSTLKIQRTEQGDSAVYLCASSPGVKGGNEQFFGPGTRLTVL.

The chain carries TRBV6-4 and TRBJ1-1, with 8 bases lining up with TRBD1. Germline values: CDR1 MRHNA, CDR2 SNTAGT. Germline trimming cut 5 bases from V and 3 bases from J; bases unmatched to any gene: 8. The CDR3 totals 15 residues. The CDR3 DNA sequence: TGTGCCAGCAGTAGGACAGGGACTCCAGACACTGAAGCTTTCTTT. Protein sequence: CASSRTGTPDTEAFF.

This clone was counted between two and nine times. As DNA, the CDR3 is TGCGCCAGCAGCTTGGAGGGAACTGGAAACACCATATATTTT. It is translated as CASSLEGTGNTIYF. The chain is built from TRBV5-1 and TRBJ1-3, with D uncertain. Germline CDR1 SGHRS, CDR2 YFSETQ. CDR3 length: 14 residues. Trimming cost V 0 bases and J 2 bases, with 6 bases left between them.

The chain has TRBV18 and TRBJ1-3, with no clear D. This CDR3 has 16 amino acids. Looked up from germline, CDR1 is KGHSH and CDR2 is LQKENI. The V gene lost 2 bases and the J gene lost 0 bases, with 11 bases spanning the gap. DNA for the CDR3: TGTGCCAGCTCACCAAAGGGCGAACGCTCTGGAAACACCATATATTTT. Residues: CASSPKGERSGNTIYF.

This sequence joins TRBV19 and TRBJ2-2, with a weak D call TRBD2 (5 bases). This CDR3 has 15 amino acids. The germline V gene encodes CDR1 LNHDA and CDR2 SQIVND (reference sequence). V was pared by 5 bases and J by 2 bases, with 12 bases between. This CDR3 reads CASSGRTSNTGELFF. In DNA, the CDR3 is TGTGCCAGTAGTGGCCGGACTTCCAACACCGGGGAGCTGTTTTTT.

The rearrangement links TRBV4-3 to TRBJ2-7; D is uncertain. There are 14 residues in the CDR3. Trimming took off 4 bases at V and 1 base at J, with 11 bases between the two ends. CDR1 is LGHNA and CDR2 is YSLEER in the germline V gene. The chain's CDR3 is CASSPSRISYEQYF. Written as DNA, the CDR3 is TGCGCCAGCAGCCCATCGCGGATATCCTACGAGCAGTACTTC.

In nucleotides, the CDR3 is TGTGCCAGCAGCCCAGTGAACACCGGGGAGCTGTTTTTT. Residues: CASSPVNTGELFF. V is TRBV7-2 and J is TRBJ2-2, with D unresolved. V shed 5 bases and J shed 1 base, with 5 bases lying between them. The germline CDR1 and CDR2 sequences are SGHTA and FQGNSA. This CDR3 is built from 13 residues.

V gene TRBV6-6 combines with J gene TRBJ1-5; a weak D match, TRBD1 (5 bases). This CDR3 is built from 14 residues. Trimming left V 2 bases short and J 2 bases short, with 7 bases between. Germline CDR1 MNHNY, CDR2 SVGAGI (reference sequence). The CDR3 is CASSYQGGNQPQHF. The CDR3 nucleotides read TGTGCCAGCAGTTACCAGGGAGGCAATCAGCCCCAGCATTTT.

The chain links TRBV19 to TRBJ1-4; 10 bases are a match to TRBD1. Germline-derived CDR1 and CDR2 are LNHDA and SQIVND (reference sequence). CDR3 length: 15 amino acids. V trimming: 3 bases; J trimming: 5 bases; junction bases outside the gene matches: 3. The CDR3 region is CASSILGQGNEKLFF. CDR3 DNA sequence: TGTGCCAGTAGTATTTTGGGACAGGGGAATGAAAAACTGTTTTTT.

The chain has TRBV7-9 and TRBJ2-2; TRBD1 might be the D (5 bases). The CDR3 covers 17 residues. Germline CDR1 is SEHNR and CDR2 is FQNEAQ (reference sequence). Trimming removed 8 bases at V and 0 bases at J, with 19 bases between. This CDR3 reads CASPPSGLPANTGELFF. In nucleotides, the CDR3 is TGTGCCAGCCCTCCGTCAGGGCTCCCCGCGAACACCGGGGAGCTGTTTTTT. The entire variable domain, with the rest obtained from reference TRBV7-9 and TRBJ2-2, is as follows: DTGVSQNPRHKITKRGQNVTFRCDPISEHNRLYWYRQTLGQGPEFLTYFQNEAQLEKSRLLSDRFSAERPKGSFSTLEIQRTEQGDSAMYLCASPPSGLPANTGELFFGEGSRLTVL.

The V gene is TRBV7-3, the J gene TRBJ2-2, with TRBD2 matching over 13 bases. The CDR3 runs 16 residues. Germline CDR1 reads SGHTA; CDR2 reads FQGTGA. J lost 4 bases, V lost 2 bases, and 1 base had no gene match. DNA for the CDR3: TGTGCCAGCAGCTTAGGACTAGCGGGGGCCACCGGGGAGCTGTTTTTT. This encodes CASSLGLAGATGELFF.

This rearrangement joins TRBV2 to TRBJ2-7, with D maybe TRBD2 (6 bases). Germline V CDR1 and CDR2: SNHLY, FYNNEI. V lost 0 bases and J 2 bases, leaving 11 bases between the germline ends. The CDR3 runs 15 residues. This CDR3 is CASSEARGGTYEQYF. DNA for the CDR3: TGTGCCAGCAGTGAAGCGCGGGGCGGAACCTACGAGCAGTACTTC.

The genes are TRBV7-2 and TRBJ2-3, with 9 bases that match TRBD2. The CDR3 totals 14 residues. Germline V gene sequence: CDR1 SGHTA, CDR2 FQGNSA. V was pared by 6 bases and J by 4 bases, with 5 bases of the junction left unmatched. In nucleotides, the CDR3 is TGTGCCAGCAGATCGGGACTAGCCGCAGATACGCAGTATTTT. Translated, it gives CASRSGLAADTQYF.

The chain recombines TRBV6-6 with TRBJ2-7, with D possibly being TRBD2 (5 bases). Germline-derived CDR1 and CDR2 are MNHNY and SVGAGI (reference sequence). With 2 bases removed from V and 0 bases from J, the gap between germline ends came to 11 bases. This CDR3 region has 15 residues. As DNA, the CDR3 is TGTGCCAGCAGTTACGTGAGGGCCAGCTCCTACGAGCAGTACTTC. Translating gives CASSYVRASSYEQYF.

The chain joins TRBV15 to TRBJ2-5, with TRBD1 matching 7 bases. The ends lost 5 bases at V and 3 bases at J; junction bases unmatched: 6. This CDR3 comprises 14 residues. From germline, CDR1 is LNHNV and CDR2 YYDKDF (reference sequence). The CDR3 coding sequence is TGTGCCACCAGCCGTCGACAGGGAAAAGAGACCCAGTACTTC. Translated: CATSRRQGKETQYF.